This T cell receptor beta chain was obtained from a study of blood T cells in healthy people across ages. General observations from the study: Comparison with aged donors showed that long-lived donors had more naive CD4+ cells and higher diversity.

A note on this clonotype: Its antigen remains unidentified.

Primed by a sample-barcoded 5' primer and a J-beta primer mix, a second PCR proceeded for 7 to 11 cycles. TCRdb reanalysed the 5' RACE reads using MiXCR and keeps one entry per CDR3 protein. The sample lists about 400,000 distinct CDR3 sequences; 45% to 60% were seen once. The CDR3 is made up of 13 amino acids. Germline V CDR1 and CDR2: MDHEN, SYDVKM. The ends were cut back, 3 bases at V and 6 bases at J, with 9 bases in the middle. This chain links TRBV28 with TRBJ2-1; D is unclear. The sequence came from a man aged 60 to 69 in good health. Sequenced sample: blood. The CDR3 spells CASSFGTSNEQFF. In DNA, the CDR3 is TGTGCCAGCAGTTTCGGAACGTCCAATGAGCAGTTCTTC.